This T cell receptor (beta chain) is drawn from a study of OX40 agonist ivuxolimab in advanced cancers. Whole-study context: The patients' treatment was ivuxolimab, an agonistic anti-OX40 (CD134) antibody. Study-level results: Researchers did not determine the expanded peripheral T cells' antigen specificity.

Worth noting for this clone: Its antigen is still unknown.

Sequenced by immunoSEQ multiplex PCR; TCRdb stores in-frame clones only, minus some. The table lists tens of thousands of clones, over 65% of them singletons, with approximately 2% in the top ten. After removal of 8 bases from V and 6 bases from J, the junction contained 11 bases not matched to a gene. CDR3 length: 14 amino acids. Germline V CDR1 and CDR2: SQVTM, ANQGSEA. The material was CD4+ or CD8+ T cells sorted from blood, obtained in a trial of the OX40 agonist ivuxolimab. The genes are TRBV29-1 and TRBJ2-7, with 12 bases lining up with TRBD1. The TCR was taken from an adult with an advanced solid tumor such as melanoma, head and neck, liver or kidney cancer. In nucleotides, the CDR3 is TGCAGCCTTTACCGGGACAGGGGGCGCTTCGAGCAGTACTTC. Its translation is CSLYRDRGRFEQYF.